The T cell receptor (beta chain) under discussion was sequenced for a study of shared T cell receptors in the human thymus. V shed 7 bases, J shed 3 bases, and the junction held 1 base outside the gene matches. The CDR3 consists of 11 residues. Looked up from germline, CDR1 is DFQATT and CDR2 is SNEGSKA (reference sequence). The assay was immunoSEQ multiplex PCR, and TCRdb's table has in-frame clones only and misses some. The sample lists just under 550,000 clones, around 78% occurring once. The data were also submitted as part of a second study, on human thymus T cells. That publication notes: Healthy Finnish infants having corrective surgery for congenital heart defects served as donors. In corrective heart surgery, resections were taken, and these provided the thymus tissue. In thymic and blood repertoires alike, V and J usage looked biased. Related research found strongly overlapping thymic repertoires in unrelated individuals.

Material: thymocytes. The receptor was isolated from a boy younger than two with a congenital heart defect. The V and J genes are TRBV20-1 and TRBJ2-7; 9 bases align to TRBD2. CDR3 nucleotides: TGCAGTGGACTAGCGGTCTACGAGCAGTACTTC. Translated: CSGLAVYEQYF.